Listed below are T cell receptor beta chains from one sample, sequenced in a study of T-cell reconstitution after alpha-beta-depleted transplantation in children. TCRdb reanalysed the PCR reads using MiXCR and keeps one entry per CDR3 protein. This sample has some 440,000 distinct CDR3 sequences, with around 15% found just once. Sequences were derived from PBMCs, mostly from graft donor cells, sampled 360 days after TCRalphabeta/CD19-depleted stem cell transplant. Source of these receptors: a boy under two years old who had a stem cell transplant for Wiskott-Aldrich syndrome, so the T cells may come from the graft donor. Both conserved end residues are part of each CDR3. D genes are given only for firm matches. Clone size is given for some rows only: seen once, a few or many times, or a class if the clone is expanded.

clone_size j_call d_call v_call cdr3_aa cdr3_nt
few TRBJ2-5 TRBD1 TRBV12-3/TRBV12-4 CASSFQLTGGQETQYF TGTGCCAGCAGTTTCCAGTTGACAGGGGGCCAAGAGACCCAGTACTTC
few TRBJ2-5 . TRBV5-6 CASSFGLRTQETQYF TGTGCCAGCAGCTTCGGACTTCGAACACAAGAGACCCAGTACTTC
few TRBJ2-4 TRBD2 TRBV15 CATSRDLWGGAVDIQYF TGTGCCACCAGCAGAGATCTCTGGGGGGGAGCCGTGGACATTCAGTACTTC
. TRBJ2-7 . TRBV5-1 CASSLVGGPPYEQYF TGCGCCAGCAGCTTGGTAGGAGGGCCTCCCTACGAGCAGTACTTC
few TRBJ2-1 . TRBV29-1 CSACRQGSYNEQFF TGCAGCGCTTGTAGGCAGGGATCCTACAATGAGCAGTTCTTC
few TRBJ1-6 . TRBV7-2 CASSFETGYSPLHF TGTGCCAGCAGCTTTGAGACAGGTTATTCACCCCTCCACTTT
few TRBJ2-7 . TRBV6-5 CASSYSKVPYEQYF TGTGCCAGCAGTTACTCTAAAGTTCCCTACGAGCAGTACTTC
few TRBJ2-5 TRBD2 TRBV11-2 CASSLESPLAGGLETQYF TGTGCCAGCAGCTTAGAGTCCCCACTAGCGGGAGGTTTGGAGACCCAGTACTTC
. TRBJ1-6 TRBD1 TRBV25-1 CASSEVDRDRGPPLHF TGTGCCAGCAGTGAGGTCGACCGGGACAGGGGTCCACCCCTCCACTTT
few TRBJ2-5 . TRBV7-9 CASSLAGRKTQYF TGTGCCAGCAGCTTAGCGGGGAGGAAGACCCAGTACTTC
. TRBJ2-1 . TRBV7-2 CASSLGSGGGEQFF TGTGCCAGCAGCTTAGGATCCGGGGGTGGGGAGCAGTTCTTC
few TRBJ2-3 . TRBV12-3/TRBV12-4 CASSLRLVPTDTQYF TGTGCCAGCAGTTTACGACTAGTTCCCACAGATACGCAGTATTTT
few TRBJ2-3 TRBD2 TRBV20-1 CSAPGSSGGSDTQYF TGCAGTGCCCCCGGTTCTAGCGGGGGATCAGATACGCAGTATTTT
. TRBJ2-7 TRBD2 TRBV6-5 CASSYAFSGRYSYEQYF TGTGCCAGCAGTTACGCGTTTAGCGGGAGGTATAGCTACGAGCAGTACTTC
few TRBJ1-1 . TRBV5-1 CASSLASHSTNTEAFF TGCGCCAGCAGCTTGGCCTCTCACAGTACGAACACTGAAGCTTTCTTT
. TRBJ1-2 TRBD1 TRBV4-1 CASSQEGLTGTYGYTF TGCGCCAGCAGCCAAGAAGGATTGACAGGGACCTATGGCTACACCTTC
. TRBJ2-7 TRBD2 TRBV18 CASSPPAGVGYEQYF TGTGCCAGCTCACCACCGGCGGGGGTAGGATACGAGCAGTACTTC
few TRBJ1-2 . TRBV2 CASSVVFGDGYTF TGTGCCAGCAGTGTTGTGTTTGGCGATGGCTACACCTTC
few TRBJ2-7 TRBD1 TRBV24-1 CATSDVGTVEYF TGTGCCACCAGTGACGTCGGGACAGTGGAGTACTTC
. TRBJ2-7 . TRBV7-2 CASSLGPIYEQYF TGTGCCAGCAGCTTGGGTCCGATTTACGAGCAGTACTTC
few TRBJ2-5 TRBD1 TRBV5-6 CASSGGTGGQETQYF TGTGCCAGCAGCGGGGGGACAGGGGGCCAAGAGACCCAGTACTTC
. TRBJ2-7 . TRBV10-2 CASSESGRSIEQYF TGCGCCAGCAGTGAGTCTGGGCGCAGCATAGAGCAGTACTTC
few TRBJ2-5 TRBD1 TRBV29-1 CSVLQGAETQYF TGCAGCGTTCTACAGGGGGCAGAGACCCAGTACTTC
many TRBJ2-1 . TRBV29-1 CSVEVYNEQFF TGCAGCGTTGAAGTTTACAATGAGCAGTTCTTC
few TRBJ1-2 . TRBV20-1 CSARVTGNYGYTF TGCAGTGCTAGGGTTACAGGGAACTATGGCTACACCTTC
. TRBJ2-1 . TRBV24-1 CATSLPGSYNEQFF TGTGCCACCAGTCTTCCAGGGTCCTACAATGAGCAGTTCTTC
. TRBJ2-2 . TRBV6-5 CASSYLRGSTGELFF TGTGCCAGCAGTTACCTAAGGGGGAGCACCGGGGAGCTGTTTTTT
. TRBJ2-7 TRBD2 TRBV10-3 CAISEETSGRPYEQYF TGTGCCATCAGTGAGGAGACTAGCGGGAGGCCCTACGAGCAGTACTTC
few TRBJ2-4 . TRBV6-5 CASSYSRGESKNIQYF TGTGCCAGCAGTTACTCCCGCGGGGAGTCCAAAAACATTCAGTACTTC
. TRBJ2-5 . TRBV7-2 CASKGLFQGTQYF TGTGCCAGTAAGGGACTGTTCCAAGGGACCCAGTACTTC
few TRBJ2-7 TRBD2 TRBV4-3 CASSPGHPSAILAGKSYEQYF TGCGCCAGCAGCCCTGGACACCCTAGTGCCATACTAGCGGGGAAGTCCTACGAGCAGTACTTC
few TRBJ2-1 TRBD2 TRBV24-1 CATSDPLAGGPNEQFF TGTGCCACCAGTGATCCTTTAGCGGGGGGGCCAAATGAGCAGTTCTTC
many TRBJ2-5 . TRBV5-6 CASSLYGGKTQYF TGTGCCAGCAGCTTGTACGGGGGAAAGACCCAGTACTTC
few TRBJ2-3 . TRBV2 CASNRADTQYF TGTGCCAGCAATAGGGCAGATACGCAGTATTTT
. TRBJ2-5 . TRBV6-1 CASSRTPETQYF TGTGCCAGCTCGAGGACTCCAGAGACCCAGTACTTC
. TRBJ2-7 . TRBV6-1 CASSEKVGGGYEQYF TGTGCCAGCAGTGAAAAGGTGGGAGGTGGCTACGAGCAGTACTTC
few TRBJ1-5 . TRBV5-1 CASSIGFNQPQHF TGCGCCAGCAGCATAGGGTTTAACCAGCCCCAGCATTTT
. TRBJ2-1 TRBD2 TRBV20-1 CSARESGRGSKGQFF TGCAGTGCTAGAGAGAGCGGGAGGGGATCGAAAGGGCAGTTCTTC
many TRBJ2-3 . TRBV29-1 CSVRNKGFPDTQYF TGCAGCGTCCGAAATAAGGGGTTTCCAGATACGCAGTATTTT
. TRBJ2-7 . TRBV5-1 CASSLTTYEQYF TGCGCCAGCAGCTTGACCACCTACGAGCAGTACTTC
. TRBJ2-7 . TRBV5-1 CASSKDRRVSNYEQYF TGCGCCAGCAGCAAGGATAGGCGGGTTAGCAATTACGAGCAGTACTTC
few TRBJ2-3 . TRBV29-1 CSVGGTGTDTQYF TGCAGCGTTGGAGGGACTGGCACAGATACGCAGTATTTT